The clone carrying this TCR beta chain occurred once. The data stem from a study of blood T cell repertoires in COVID-19. Germline CDR1 and CDR2: SGHTA and FQGTGA. V was cut by 0 bases and J by 2 bases, with 9 bases left in between. CDR3 length: 15 amino acids. The table came from immunoSEQ multiplex PCR; TCRdb's copy has only in-frame clones and leaves some out. The table records some 150,000 clones, 75% to 90% of them present only once. The rearrangement uses TRBV7-3 and TRBJ2-3; D is uncertain. This TCR was sampled from a man aged 50 to 60 who had recovered from COVID-19. The specimen sequenced was peripheral blood. The CDR3 sequence: CASSLTPSITDTQYF. CDR3 coding DNA: TGTGCCAGCAGCTTAACTCCTAGTATCACAGATACGCAGTATTTT.